The 15 T cell receptor beta chains given below trace back to one sample, sequenced in a study of OX40 agonist ivuxolimab in advanced cancers. TCRdb's copy holds only in-frame clones and misses some; the assay was immunoSEQ multiplex PCR. The data show 92,000 or so clones, with about four fifths seen just once and 5.8% held by the top ten. The source material was CD4+ or CD8+ T cells sorted from blood, sampled in a trial of the OX40 agonist ivuxolimab. All receptors come from an adult with an advanced solid tumor such as melanoma, head and neck, liver or kidney cancer.

This clone was observed a few times. The V call is TRBV6-5, the J call TRBJ2-1; D gene uncertain. Germline loops: CDR1 MNHEY, CDR2 SVGAGI. The V end was cut by 2 bases, the J end by 0 bases, with 8 bases between. The CDR3 loop spans 15 amino acids. The CDR3, as DNA: TGTGCCAGCAGTTACGACGTAAGCTCCTACAATGAGCAGTTCTTC. It specifies CASSYDVSSYNEQFF.

J is TRBJ2-3 and V is TRBV5-6; unclear D gene. Germline assignment: CDR1 SGHDT and CDR2 YYEEEE. This CDR3 has 14 residues. Trimming took 2 bases from V and 0 from J, leaving 7 bases between them. In DNA form, the CDR3 reads TGTGCCAGCAGCTTTGTATCTAGCACAGATACGCAGTATTTT. Amino acids: CASSFVSSTDTQYF.

This sequence joins TRBV7-2 and TRBJ1-5, with TRBD1 as a possible D gene (5 bases). The CDR3 is made up of 18 amino acids. Trimming shortened V by 4 bases and J by 3 bases, and 22 bases separated the two germline ends. The germline V gene encodes CDR1 SGHTA and CDR2 FQGNSA. The CDR3 reads CASSSNNPGLRPNQPQHF. The CDR3 DNA sequence: TGTGCCAGCAGCTCGAACAACCCGGGGCTAAGGCCCAATCAGCCCCAGCATTTT.

This chain joins TRBV7-9 and TRBJ2-6; 7 nucleotides match TRBD1. Germline CDR1 reads SEHNR; CDR2 reads FQNEAQ (reference sequence). The CDR3 is 16 amino acids. Trimming removed 1 base from V and 2 bases from J; junction bases left unmatched: 2. CDR3 sequence reads: CASSLGTGTGANVLTF. Here the CDR3 DNA reads TGTGCCAGCAGCTTAGGGACAGGTACTGGGGCCAACGTCCTGACTTTC.

The chain employs TRBV18 and TRBJ2-7; no firm D call. V dropped 5 bases and J dropped 1 base, with 9 bases sitting between them. Germline lookup yields CDR1 KGHSH and CDR2 LQKENI. The CDR3 length is 13 residues. CDR3 amino acids: CASSVTGSYEQYF. In DNA, the CDR3 is TGTGCCAGCTCAGTCACTGGATCCTACGAGCAGTACTTC. The full variable domain, completed using reference TRBV18 and TRBJ2-7, is NAGVMQNPRHLVRRRGQEARLRCSPMKGHSHVYWYRQLPEEGLKFMVYLQKENIIDESGMPKERFSAEFPKEGPSILRIQQVVRGDSAAYFCASSVTGSYEQYFGPGTRLTVT.

The chain combines TRBV5-6 with TRBJ1-3; the D gene is possibly TRBD1 (5 bases). V dropped 4 bases and J dropped 4 bases, with 15 bases sitting between them. Germline V gene lookup returns CDR1 SGHDT and CDR2 YYEEEE. The CDR3 sequence is 15 residues long. The DNA for the CDR3 is TGTGCCAGCAGCAATGGTAGAGGGGCCGGAAACACCATATATTTT. Residues: CASSNGRGAGNTIYF.

The rearrangement joins TRBV19 to TRBJ1-5, with 8 bases lining up with TRBD1. Germline CDR1 is LNHDA and CDR2 is SQIVND (reference sequence). V shed 5 bases, J shed 1 base, and the junction held 4 bases outside the gene matches. The CDR3 spans 15 residues. CDR3 region: CASSQTGGSNQPQHF. The CDR3 region has the DNA TGTGCCAGTAGTCAAACAGGGGGGAGCAATCAGCCCCAGCATTTT. Together with reference TRBV19 and TRBJ1-5, the CDR3 gives the full variable domain: DGGITQSPKYLFRKEGQNVTLSCEQNLNHDAMYWYRQDPGQGLRLIYYSQIVNDFQKGDIAEGYSVSREKKESFPLTVTSAQKNPTAFYLCASSQTGGSNQPQHFGDGTRLSIL.

The J gene is TRBJ1-2, the V gene TRBV6-5, with 7 nucleotides matching TRBD1. The CDR3 runs 14 residues. After removal of 6 bases from V and 2 bases from J, the junction contained 6 bases not matched to a gene. CDR1 is MNHEY and CDR2 is SVGAGI in the germline V gene. Here the CDR3 DNA reads TGTGCCAGCAGCCGGGACAGCCGAAACTATGGCTACACCTTC. Amino acids: CASSRDSRNYGYTF.

This clone has a single count. The chain employs TRBV14 and TRBJ1-5; D remains ambiguous. The CDR3 length is 14 residues. The ends were cut back, 4 bases at V and 0 bases at J, with 7 bases in the middle. Germline lookup yields CDR1 SGHDN and CDR2 FVKESK. CDR3 in amino acids: CASSRSYSNQPQHF. CDR3 nucleotide sequence: TGTGCCAGCAGCCGATCATATAGCAATCAGCCCCAGCATTTT.

The rearrangement joins TRBV11-2 to TRBJ2-1; TRBD2 agrees at 8 bases. The germline CDR1 and CDR2 sequences are SGHAT and FQNNGV. CDR3 size: 18 residues. With 5 bases clipped from V and 3 bases from J, the junction kept 15 bases outside the gene matches. CDR3 residues: CASSIHPLRGEGYNEQFF. In DNA form, the CDR3 reads TGTGCCAGCAGCATCCATCCCTTGCGGGGGGAGGGCTACAATGAGCAGTTCTTC. Complete variable domain (other parts from reference TRBV11-2 and TRBJ2-1): EAGVAQSPRYKIIEKRQSVAFWCNPISGHATLYWYQQILGQGPKLLIQFQNNGVVDDSQLPKDRFSAERLKGVDSTLKIQPAKLEDSAVYLCASSIHPLRGEGYNEQFFGPGTRLTVL.

The rearrangement uses TRBV18 and TRBJ2-3; D is uncertain. Trimming stripped 3 bases from V and 5 bases from J, with 9 bases between. From germline, CDR1 is KGHSH and CDR2 LQKENI. The CDR3 is 13 amino acids. The CDR3 here is CASSPPGRDTQYF. The CDR3, as DNA: TGTGCCAGCTCACCCCCCGGAAGAGATACGCAGTATTTT.

The chain recombines TRBV9 with TRBJ2-3; 7 bases are shared with TRBD2. With 0 bases clipped from V and 2 bases from J, the junction kept 6 bases outside the gene matches. Looked up from germline, CDR1 is SGDLS and CDR2 is YYNGEE. CDR3 size: 16 residues. The CDR3 loop is CASSVGLAVNTDTQYF. In DNA, the CDR3 is TGTGCCAGCAGCGTAGGCCTAGCGGTAAACACAGATACGCAGTATTTT.

The V call is TRBV27, the J call TRBJ2-7, with D possibly matching TRBD2 (5 bases). CDR1 is MNHEY and CDR2 is SMNVEV in the germline V gene (reference sequence). The CDR3 consists of 15 residues. The V and J ends lost 6 bases and 1 base respectively, with 16 bases between them. The CDR3 is CASSSITSNSYEQYF. CDR3 bases: TGTGCCAGCAGCTCCATCACTAGTAATTCCTACGAGCAGTACTTC.

This rearrangement joins TRBV2 to TRBJ1-5; D ambiguous. CDR3 length: 14 residues. Trimming took off 8 bases at V and 0 bases at J, with 11 bases between the two ends. The germline V gene has CDR1 SNHLY and CDR2 FYNNEI. The CDR3 sequence is CASCLEFSNQPQHF. CDR3 DNA: TGTGCCAGCTGTTTAGAGTTTAGCAATCAGCCCCAGCATTTT.

The chain joins TRBV6-5 to TRBJ1-2, with TRBD1 matching 7 bases. Losses at the gene ends were 0 bases for V and 5 bases for J; bases not matched to a gene: 6. Germline lookup yields CDR1 MNHEY and CDR2 SVGAGI. The CDR3 totals 15 residues. The CDR3 spells CASSYSTGLSYGYTF. DNA of the CDR3: TGTGCCAGCAGTTACTCGACAGGGCTGTCATATGGCTACACCTTC.